This T cell receptor beta chain was recorded in a study of PD-L1 blockade in urothelial cancer. Study background: In the patient group, about 90% of the roughly 30 were males with bladder-origin urothelial cancer. Blood was tested 3 weeks (second dose) and 6 weeks into treatment.

Study-wide points: When measured at 3 weeks, tumor-associated blood clones expanded more in durable-benefit patients.

Patients presented with locally advanced or metastatic urothelial carcinoma. This table comes from immunoSEQ multiplex PCR, and its TCRdb copy is limited to in-frame clones, with some not included. The sample holds over 14,000 clones, over 75% seen once. This clone was recorded only once. Its antigen remains unidentified. Sequencing was performed on PBMCs, taken around atezolizumab (anti-PD-L1) treatment. This TCR was recovered from a man aged 65 to 85 with urothelial cancer.

CDR3 region: CASKPGGSYNEQFF. The CDR3 DNA sequence: TGTGCCAGCAAGCCGGGGGGCTCCTACAATGAGCAGTTCTTC. This rearrangement joins TRBV28 to TRBJ2-1; 7 nucleotides match TRBD2. In germline, CDR1 is MDHEN, CDR2 SYDVKM. Trimming took 7 bases from V and 0 from J; bases not matched to a gene: 3. The CDR3 consists of 14 residues.